The sequence of this T cell receptor (beta chain) was determined in a study of T cells in Graves' hyperthyroidism and ophthalmopathy. Study-wide points: Most clonotypes that expanded in the thyroid above 0.001 also showed up in blood. Median prediction lead before ophthalmopathy onset was 6 to 8 months with the model.

CDR1 is MNHEY, CDR2 SVGEGT, per germline. V lost 6 bases and J lost 4; bases outside the gene matches: 10. CDR3 length: 17 residues. In its sample, this clonotype was seen many times. Its antigen remains unidentified. The patients, who ranged from 18 to 65 in age, presented with newly diagnosed hyperthyroidism lasting under 2 months. The PBMCs were taken from approximately 11 ml of fresh peripheral blood. Amplification targeted TCR beta CDR3 regions from RNA transcripts. The HTBI primer set was used in a first-round RT-PCR of the TCR CDR3. MiXCR, run by TCRdb on the multiplex PCR reads, gives a single entry per CDR3 protein. Here the sample spans nearly 600,000 distinct CDR3 sequences, roughly 14% being singletons.

Sequencing was performed on blood. The rearrangement links TRBV6-2 or TRBV6-3 to TRBJ2-1; 12 positions match TRBD2. The receptor was derived from a woman aged 25-40 years with Graves' hyperthyroidism that later progressed to Graves' ophthalmopathy. The CDR3 DNA follows: TGTGCCAGCAGCCCTACGGAAGGGACTAGCGGGTACAATGAGCAGTTCTTC. Protein: CASSPTEGTSGYNEQFF.